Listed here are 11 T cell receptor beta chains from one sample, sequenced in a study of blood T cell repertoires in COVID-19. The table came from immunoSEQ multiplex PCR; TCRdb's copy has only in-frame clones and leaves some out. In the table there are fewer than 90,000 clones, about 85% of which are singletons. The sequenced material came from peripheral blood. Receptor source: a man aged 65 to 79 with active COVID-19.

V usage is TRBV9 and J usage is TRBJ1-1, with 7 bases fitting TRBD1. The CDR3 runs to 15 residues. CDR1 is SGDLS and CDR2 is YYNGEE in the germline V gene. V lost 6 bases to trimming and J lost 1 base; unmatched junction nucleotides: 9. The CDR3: CASTPGGQPNTEAFF. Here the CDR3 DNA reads TGTGCCAGCACCCCAGGGGGACAACCGAACACTGAAGCTTTCTTT.

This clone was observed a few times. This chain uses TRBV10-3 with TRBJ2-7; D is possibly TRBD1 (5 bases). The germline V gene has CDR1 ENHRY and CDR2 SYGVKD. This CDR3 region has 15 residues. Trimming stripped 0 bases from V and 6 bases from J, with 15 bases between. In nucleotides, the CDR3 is TGTGCCATCAGTGAGTCGGGGCAGGGAAAGGGCGAGCAGTACTTC. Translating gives CAISESGQGKGEQYF.

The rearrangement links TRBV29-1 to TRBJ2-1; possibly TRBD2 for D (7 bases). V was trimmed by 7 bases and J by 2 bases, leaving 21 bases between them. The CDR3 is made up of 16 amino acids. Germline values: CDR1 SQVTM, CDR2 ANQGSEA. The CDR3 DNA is TGCAGCGCCCAAGGGGGGGCCAGGGGCGCCTACAATGAGCAGTTCTTC. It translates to CSAQGGARGAYNEQFF.

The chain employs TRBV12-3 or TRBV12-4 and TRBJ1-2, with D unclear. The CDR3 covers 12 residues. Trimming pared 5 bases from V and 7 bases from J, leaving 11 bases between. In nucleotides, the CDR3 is TGTGCCAGCAGTCCTCGAGGGTCTGGCTACACCTTC. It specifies CASSPRGSGYTF.

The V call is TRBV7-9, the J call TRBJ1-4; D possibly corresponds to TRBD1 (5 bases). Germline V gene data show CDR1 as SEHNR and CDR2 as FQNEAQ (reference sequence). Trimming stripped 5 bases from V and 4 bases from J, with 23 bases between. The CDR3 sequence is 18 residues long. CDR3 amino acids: CASSQKDRDLVGNEKLFF. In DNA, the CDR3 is TGTGCCAGCAGCCAAAAGGACCGGGACTTGGTTGGTAATGAAAAACTGTTTTTT. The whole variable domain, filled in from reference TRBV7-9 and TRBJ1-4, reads DTGVSQNPRHKITKRGQNVTFRCDPISEHNRLYWYRQTLGQGPEFLTYFQNEAQLEKSRLLSDRFSAERPKGSFSTLEIQRTEQGDSAMYLCASSQKDRDLVGNEKLFFGSGTQLSVL.

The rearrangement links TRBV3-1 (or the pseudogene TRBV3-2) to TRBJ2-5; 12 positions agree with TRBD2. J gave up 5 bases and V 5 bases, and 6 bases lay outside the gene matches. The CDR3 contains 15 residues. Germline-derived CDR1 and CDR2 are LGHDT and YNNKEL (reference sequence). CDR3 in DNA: TGTGCCAGCAGCTTCCTAGCGGGAGGGGGGGAGACCCAGTACTTC. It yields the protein CASSFLAGGGETQYF.

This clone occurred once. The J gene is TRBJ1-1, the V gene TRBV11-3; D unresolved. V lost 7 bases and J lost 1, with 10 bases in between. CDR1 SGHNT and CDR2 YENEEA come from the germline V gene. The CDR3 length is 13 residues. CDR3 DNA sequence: TGTGCCAGCACCAAATCCGGGAACACTGAAGCTTTCTTT. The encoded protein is CASTKSGNTEAFF.

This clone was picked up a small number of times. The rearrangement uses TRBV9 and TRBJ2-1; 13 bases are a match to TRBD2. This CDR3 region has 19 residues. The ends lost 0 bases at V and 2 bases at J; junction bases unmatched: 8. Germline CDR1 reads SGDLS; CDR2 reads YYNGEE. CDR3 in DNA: TGTGCCAGCAGCGTAGTGGGTTCGGGACTAGCGGGGCCCTACAATGAGCAGTTCTTC. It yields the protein CASSVVGSGLAGPYNEQFF.

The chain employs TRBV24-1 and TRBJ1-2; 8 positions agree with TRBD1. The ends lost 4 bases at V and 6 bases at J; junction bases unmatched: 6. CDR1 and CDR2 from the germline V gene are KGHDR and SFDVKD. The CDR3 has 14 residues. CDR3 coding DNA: TGTGCCACCAGTGAACCCGGACAGGGCCATGGCTACACCTTC. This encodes CATSEPGQGHGYTF.

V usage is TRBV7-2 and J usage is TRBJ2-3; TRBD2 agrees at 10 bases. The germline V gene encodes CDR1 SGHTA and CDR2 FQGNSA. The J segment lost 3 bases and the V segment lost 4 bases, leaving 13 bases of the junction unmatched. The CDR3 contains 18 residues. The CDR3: CASSSGLAAGLGTDTQYF. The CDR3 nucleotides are TGTGCCAGCAGCTCCGGACTAGCGGCGGGCCTGGGGACAGATACGCAGTATTTT.

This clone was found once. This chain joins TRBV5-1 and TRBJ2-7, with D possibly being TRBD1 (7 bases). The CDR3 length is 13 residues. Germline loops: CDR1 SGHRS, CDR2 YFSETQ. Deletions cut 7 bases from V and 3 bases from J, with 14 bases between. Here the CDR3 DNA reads TGCGCCAGCGGCGGAGGGGGCGGCTACGAGCAGTACTTC. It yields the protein CASGGGGGYEQYF.